Below, 14 T cell receptor beta chains from the same sample are listed, as sequenced in a study of memory CD4+ T cells and cytomegalovirus serostatus. The sort gate was single viable CD3+CD4+CD8-CD45RO+ cells for memory CD4+ T cells. Repertoires were generated with immunoSEQ multiplex PCR, while TCRdb's copy carries only in-frame clones and drops some. The table lists 35,000 to 55,000 clones, about 80% of them singletons. Material: memory CD4+ T cells from blood. Receptors were obtained from an adult in good health and CMV-seronegative.

This clone occurred once. The V and J genes are TRBV2 and TRBJ2-5; D may be TRBD2 (6 bases). Trimming cost V 5 bases and J 1 base, with 17 bases left between them. CDR1 is SNHLY and CDR2 is FYNNEI in the germline V gene. The CDR3 spans 16 residues. The CDR3 nucleotides are TGTGCCAGCAGTCACCGACTAGGTGGGGCCCAAGAGACCCAGTACTTC. Translating gives CASSHRLGGAQETQYF.

The rearrangement joins TRBV5-4 to TRBJ2-1, with 9 positions matching TRBD2. CDR3 size: 16 residues. Trimming took 2 bases from V and 7 from J; bases not matched to a gene: 10. Germline loops: CDR1 SGHNT, CDR2 YYREEE (reference sequence). The CDR3 DNA reads as TGTGCCAGCAGCTTCGCTCGCGGGGGGGGTACGAATGAGCAGTTCTTC. Its translation is CASSFARGGGTNEQFF.

This chain links TRBV28 with TRBJ2-7; D is possibly TRBD1 or TRBD2 (7 bases each). Trimming left V 6 bases short and J 6 bases short, with 12 bases between. This CDR3 region has 12 residues. CDR1 is MDHEN, CDR2 SYDVKM, per germline. As DNA, the CDR3 is TGTGCCAGCAGGACAGGGAGGGGCGAGCAGTACTTC. It translates to CASRTGRGEQYF.

The chain carries TRBV28 and TRBJ1-2; 9 bases agree with TRBD1. Germline V gene sequence: CDR1 MDHEN, CDR2 SYDVKM. The CDR3 runs to 14 residues. Losses at the gene ends were 3 bases for V and 8 bases for J; bases not matched to a gene: 7. Here the CDR3 reads CASSLTGGSKGYTF. The CDR3 DNA reads as TGTGCCAGCAGTTTGACAGGGGGGTCGAAAGGCTACACCTTC.

This clone is judged medium-sized. The V gene is TRBV11-3, the J gene TRBJ1-1; D is unresolved. The CDR3 consists of 12 residues. In germline, CDR1 is SGHNT, CDR2 YENEEA. Trimming removed 0 bases at V and 6 bases at J, with 5 bases between. CDR3 bases: TGTGCCAGCAGCTTAGAAAGGGCTGAAGCTTTCTTT. Protein: CASSLERAEAFF. Supplemented by reference TRBV11-3 and TRBJ1-1, the full variable domain reads EAGVVQSPRYKIIEKKQPVAFWCNPISGHNTLYWYLQNLGQGPELLIRYENEEAVDDSQLPKDRFSAERLKGVDSTLKIQPAELGDSAVYLCASSLERAEAFFGQGTRLTVV.

The rearrangement joins TRBV2 to TRBJ2-7; the match to TRBD1 covers 12 bases. Germline V gene lookup returns CDR1 SNHLY and CDR2 FYNNEI. CDR3 length: 14 amino acids. Trimming cost V 4 bases and J 6 bases; bases outside gene matches: 4. The CDR3: CASSVGTGGSEQYF. CDR3 nucleotide sequence: TGTGCCAGCAGTGTTGGGACAGGGGGCAGCGAGCAGTACTTC.

The rearrangement joins TRBV2 to TRBJ1-4; unclear D gene. The CDR3 spans 14 residues. The V gene lost 7 bases and the J gene lost 8 bases, with 17 bases spanning the gap. The germline V gene encodes CDR1 SNHLY and CDR2 FYNNEI. CDR3 in DNA: TGTGCCAGCATACGGGCTTTCGGCGCGGAAAAACTGTTTTTT. This codes for CASIRAFGAEKLFF.

In DNA, the CDR3 is TGTGCCAGCAGCTATCTAACCGGGACGTCCCCGTATGGCTACACCTTC. Translating it yields CASSYLTGTSPYGYTF. The V call is TRBV5-6, the J call TRBJ1-2; tentative D call: TRBD1 (5 bases). Germline V gives CDR1 SGHDT, CDR2 YYEEEE. The CDR3 is 16 residues long. V was shortened by 3 bases and J by 5 bases, with 20 bases between the two germline ends.

V usage is TRBV21-1 and J usage is TRBJ1-4; whether TRBD1, the table's D call, matches the DNA was not checked. TRBV21-1 is described as a pseudogene. The CDR3 runs to 18 residues. CDR3 protein: CASSKATGWRILGEKLFF. In DNA form, the CDR3 reads TGTGCCAGCAGCAAAGCGACAGGGTGGAGGATTTTGGGTGAAAAACTGTTTTTT.

The chain employs TRBV28 and TRBJ1-2, with D perhaps TRBD1 (5 bases). The CDR3 spans 16 residues. Germline V gene data show CDR1 as MDHEN and CDR2 as SYDVKM. The V end lost 2 bases, the J end lost 8 bases, and 21 bases lay between the germline ends. The CDR3 DNA reads TGTGCCAGCAGTTTACCCTCCGCGGTCACAGGTAAAGGCTACACCTTC. Translating it yields CASSLPSAVTGKGYTF.

This clone was seen a single time. This chain joins TRBV28 and TRBJ2-5; D ambiguous. Germline V lookup: CDR1 MDHEN, CDR2 SYDVKM. This CDR3 contains 12 residues. Trimming cost V 0 bases and J 4 bases, with 3 bases left between them. The CDR3 spells CASSLWRETQYF. For the CDR3, the DNA is TGTGCCAGCAGTTTATGGAGAGAGACCCAGTACTTC.

This clone was detected many times. J is TRBJ1-3 and V is TRBV6-5; the D is unclear. The CDR3 extends over 15 amino acids. The germline CDR1 and CDR2 sequences are MNHEY and SVGAGI. Trimming took 5 bases from V and 0 from J, leaving 11 bases between them. CDR3 in DNA: TGTGCCAGCAGTCTAGGACCCAGCTCTGGAAACACCATATATTTT. This translates into CASSLGPSSGNTIYF.

The chain carries TRBV28 and TRBJ1-4; D perhaps matches TRBD1 (5 bases). This CDR3 contains 18 residues. Germline V gene sequence: CDR1 MDHEN, CDR2 SYDVKM. The V end was cut by 2 bases, the J end by 8 bases, with 24 bases between. CDR3 sequence: CASSLVSAGRRPGEKLFF. As DNA, the CDR3 is TGTGCCAGCAGTTTAGTTAGTGCAGGGCGGAGGCCTGGAGAAAAACTGTTTTTT.

This chain links TRBV2 with TRBJ1-6; 10 positions agree with TRBD1. Germline CDR1 SNHLY, CDR2 FYNNEI. The CDR3 runs 13 residues. The trim removed 10 bases at V and 7 bases at J, leaving 4 bases unmatched. Written as DNA, the CDR3 is TGTGCCACCGCGGGACAGGGGAATTCACCCCTCCACTTT. Its protein is CATAGQGNSPLHF. The full variable domain, completed using reference TRBV2 and TRBJ1-6, is EPEVTQTPSHQVTQMGQEVILRCVPISNHLYFYWYRQILGQKVEFLVSFYNNEISEKSEIFDDQFSVERPDGSNFTLKIRSTKLEDSAMYFCATAGQGNSPLHFGNGTRLTVT.